The following is a TCR beta chain sequence with its context. Germline V CDR1 and CDR2: SGDLS, YYNGEE. The CDR3 is 15 amino acids. V was pared by 3 bases and J by 3 bases, with 16 bases between. This sample stems from a study of blood T cell repertoires in COVID-19. TCRdb keeps only in-frame clones here, not all; method: immunoSEQ multiplex PCR. This table holds around 270,000 clones, about 90% found once. The chain couples TRBV9 to TRBJ2-7, with D perhaps matching TRBD2 (6 bases). Sequenced sample: peripheral blood. This clonotype was obtained from a young adult with COVID-19, enrolled during active disease. CDR3 sequence reads: CASSDARTGDYEQYF. As DNA, the CDR3 is TGTGCCAGCAGCGATGCAAGGACGGGGGACTACGAGCAGTACTTC.